This TCR beta chain was recorded in a study of cytomegalovirus exposure and HLA in healthy donors. With 60 Vbeta and 13 Jbeta primers, the PCR was carried out. Generated by immunoSEQ multiplex PCR, the TCRdb table keeps only in-frame clones and is missing some. The repertoire holds approximately 130,000 clones, around 85% seen once, with more than 1.5% in the top ten. The CDR3 extends over 13 amino acids. This clone was detected only once. Sequenced sample: PBMCs. The source of this sequence is a boy aged 5-17 years in good health and CMV-seronegative. V and J are TRBV21-1 and TRBJ2-7; the table names TRBD1, a call not compared with the DNA. TRBV21-1 is an annotated pseudogene. CDR3 loop: CASSKSRGWGQYF. The CDR3 DNA sequence: TGTGCCAGCAGCAAATCAAGGGGGTGGGGGCAGTACTTC.